This TCR beta chain was recovered during a study of cytomegalovirus exposure and HLA in healthy donors. The CDR3 totals 14 residues. Germline-derived CDR1 and CDR2 are MNHNY and SVGAGI (reference sequence). With V trimmed by 2 bases and J by 7 bases, 8 bases remained unmatched. PCR involved 60 Vbeta and 13 Jbeta primers. Per the authors' pipeline: A later analysis tallied about 80 million unique TCR beta chains, 9.5 million to 14 million of them shared. Clones were read by immunoSEQ multiplex PCR, and TCRdb kept only the in-frame ones, dropping some. Clone size and the V and J calls come from that table; the DNA yielded D and trimming. The repertoire table contains some 76,000 clones.

What was sequenced was PBMCs. The TCR was taken from a female donor in good health and CMV-seropositive. The rearrangement uses TRBV6-6 and TRBJ2-7; 7 positions match TRBD1. The chain's CDR3 is CASSYPETGSEQYF. CDR3 sequence (DNA): TGTGCCAGCAGTTACCCCGAGACAGGGAGTGAGCAGTACTTC.